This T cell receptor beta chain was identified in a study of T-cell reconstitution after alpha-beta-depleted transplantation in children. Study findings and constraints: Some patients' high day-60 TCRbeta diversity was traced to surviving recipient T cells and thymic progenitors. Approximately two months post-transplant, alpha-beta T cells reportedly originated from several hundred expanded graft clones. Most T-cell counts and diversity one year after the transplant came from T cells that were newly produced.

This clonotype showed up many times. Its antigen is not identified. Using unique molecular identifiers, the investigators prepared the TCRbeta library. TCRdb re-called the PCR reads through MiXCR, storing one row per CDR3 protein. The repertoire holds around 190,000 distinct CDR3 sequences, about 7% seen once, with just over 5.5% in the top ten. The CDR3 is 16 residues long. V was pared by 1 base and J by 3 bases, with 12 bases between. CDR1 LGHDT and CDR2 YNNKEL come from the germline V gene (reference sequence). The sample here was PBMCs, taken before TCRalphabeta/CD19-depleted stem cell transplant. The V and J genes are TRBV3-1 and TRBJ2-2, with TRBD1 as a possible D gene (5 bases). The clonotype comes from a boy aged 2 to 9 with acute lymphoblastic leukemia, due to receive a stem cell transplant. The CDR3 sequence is CASSQGWLGDTGELFF. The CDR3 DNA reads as TGTGCCAGCAGCCAAGGTTGGCTAGGGGACACCGGGGAGCTGTTTTTT.